This T cell receptor beta chain emerged from a study of blood T cells in healthy people across ages (dated by TCRdb to between 2014 and 2016). The study in broad terms: In model experiments, roughly one uniquely barcoded TCR beta cDNA molecule per two T cells was captured by template switching. Two additional independent replicas of 1 million unique cDNA reads from the same blood draw were analyzed for two donors (one aged 18 to 30 and one aged 80 or older). The donors were split into four age groups: young (average 16 years), middle-aged (39), aged (approximately 60) and long-lived (about 74). The study measured age-related changes in TCR beta repertoire diversity using deep sequencing normalized with unique cDNA molecular identifiers. To avoid experimental bias, donors of different ages were distributed randomly across sequencing lanes.

The 39 donors, aged about 6 to 95 years, were systemically healthy Caucasian individuals from Russia. Approximately 9.7 milliliters of peripheral blood were drawn from each donor into EDTA-treated Vacutainer tubes. Ficoll-Paque density-gradient centrifugation was used to isolate PBMCs, with at least 6 million per sample. Total RNA was extracted from PBMCs with Trizol reagent, with at least 6 micrograms obtained per sample. For every donor, an aliquot of PBMCs went through flow cytometry to measure the percentages of naive CD45RAhigh/CD27high T cells. This clonotype has only a few counts. There is no known antigen for this receptor. Base-call qualities are not available, and no considerably larger clone is one nucleotide away. CDR1 and CDR2, per the germline V gene, are SGHTA and FQGNSA. Counted from cysteine to phenylalanine, this CDR3 has 15 amino acids. The CDR3 DNA has 45 bases and is translated from base 1. Unmatched junction bases come to 9, with V trimmed by 5 bases and J by 9 bases.

Library preparation employed 5' RACE. Sequencing used an Illumina HiSeq 2500. A second PCR of about 7 to 12 cycles was run with a J-beta primer mix and a sample-barcoded 5' primer. A unique molecular identifier was introduced onto each TCR beta cDNA molecule by a template-switch 5' adaptor carrying 12 random nucleotides. Each sample yielded at least 3 million CDR3-containing paired-end reads. The Mint cDNA synthesis kit, primed by a TRBC-specific oligonucleotide, was used to synthesize first-strand cDNA from all RNA. Following uracil-DNA glycosylase treatment, a first 18-cycle PCR with universal primers M1SS and BC2_uni_R was performed on all cDNA. Per the original workflow: Normalization of each sample was performed by random selection of 1 million high-quality reads, each carrying a distinct molecular identifier. Instead of being binned into consensus sequences, reads with shared molecular identifiers were discarded. MiTCR, set to a Q25 quality threshold and the strictest error-elimination algorithm, was used for CDR3 identification, clonotype clustering and error correction. A nonparametric unseen species model with Euler transformation was used to estimate a lower bound on total TCR beta diversity. TCRdb trimmed public reads at Q25 via fastp, called clones via MiXCR and kept in-frame beta chains. Each CDR3 protein gets just one entry, which takes the most common genes and DNA from the rows behind it. The V and J calls were determined by TCRdb, not by the authors. This sample gives 650,000 to 1,000,000 distinct CDR3 sequences in total; less than 60% of them show up just once. The top ten hold 15% to 20% of the sample.

Paper-wide results and their limitations: As age increased, observed TCR beta diversity per million T cells dropped in a roughly linear way, and a significant reduction was already evident by age 40. Donor CMV infection status was unknown, potentially confounding age-related changes in expanded clonotypes. Compared with the aged group, the long-lived group had more naive CD4+ T cells, fewer expanded clones and increased TCR diversity, suggesting age selection. Estimates of total diversity based on one million sequenced T cells were regarded as lower bounds and as underestimates. Since profiling was done on bulk unsorted PBMCs, naive and antigen-experienced compartments could not be conclusively compared. The percentage of naive T cells measured by flow cytometry correlated strongly with observed TCR beta diversity.

The sample was blood. The chain was built from TRBV7-2 and TRBJ2-1; 11 middle bases align to TRBD2. The clonotype originates from an elderly man in good health. This receptor has the CDR3 CASSPGLAGSFEQFF. The nucleotide sequence reads as follows: TGTGCCAGCAGCCCCGGACTAGCGGGTAGTTTTGAGCAGTTCTTC.